Presented here are 3 T cell receptor beta chains from one specimen sequenced in a study of T-cell memory formation after mild COVID-19. TCRdb ran MiXCR on the 5' RACE reads and lists one entry per CDR3 protein. This sample has about 360,000 distinct CDR3 sequences, with around an eighth found just once. The sample comprised PBMCs or a T cell subset sorted from them (not recorded which). These receptors came from a young man who had mild COVID-19 (a few samples of this study predate the infection). Cell type and time point are not known.

This clonotype came up many times. V is TRBV18 and J is TRBJ1-3, with D unresolved. Trimming stripped 4 bases from V and 0 bases from J, with 7 bases between. Germline-derived CDR1 and CDR2 are KGHSH and LQKENI. This CDR3 spans 14 amino acids. CDR3 protein: CASSRPDSGNTIYF. The CDR3 coding sequence is TGTGCCAGCTCACGCCCGGACTCTGGAAACACCATATATTTT. The full variable domain, its missing parts supplied by reference TRBV18 and TRBJ1-3, is NAGVMQNPRHLVRRRGQEARLRCSPMKGHSHVYWYRQLPEEGLKFMVYLQKENIIDESGMPKERFSAEFPKEGPSILRIQQVVRGDSAAYFCASSRPDSGNTIYFGEGSWLTVV.

The rearrangement uses TRBV6-5 and TRBJ1-3; TRBD1 matches at 8 bases. The CDR3 has 16 amino acids. Looked up from germline, CDR1 is MNHEY and CDR2 is SVGAGI. The trim removed 0 bases at V and 4 bases at J, leaving 5 bases unmatched. DNA of the CDR3: TGTGCCAGCAGTTACTCCGGGGCAGGGGGCGGAAACACCATATATTTT. It encodes CASSYSGAGGGNTIYF.

This clonotype has just a few counts. The genes are TRBV9 and TRBJ1-6; TRBD1 matches 10 bases. The CDR3 extends over 14 amino acids. Germline V gives CDR1 SGDLS, CDR2 YYNGEE. With V trimmed by 1 base and J by 10 bases, 2 bases remained unmatched. The CDR3 protein is CASSVLDRGSPLHF. The CDR3 nucleotides read TGTGCCAGCAGCGTATTGGACAGGGGGTCACCCCTCCACTTT.